These 14 T cell receptor beta chains share one sample of origin, sequenced in a study of CD8+ T cells in alopecia areata. After pooling, cutaneous lymph node cells were sorted with CD4, CD8alpha, NKG2D, NKG2ACE and other markers. cDNA prepared by RNA extraction and subsequent reverse transcription served as the template for sequencing. Measured with immunoSEQ multiplex PCR; TCRdb has only the in-frame clones, and not every one. Observed in the sample are more than 250,000 clones, none of them singletons. The source material was CD4+ T cells sorted from a lymph node. All receptors come from a C3H/HeJ mouse with alopecia areata. Mouse MHC haplotype: H2-k.

This clone came up a few times. Gene names are the mouse ones. The read is 4 residues too short to cover the CDR3 end, so that end is filled in from the germline J gene. V is TRBV13-3 and J is TRBJ1-1, with D perhaps TRBD1 (6 bases). The CDR3 is 15 residues long. From germline, CDR1 is NNHDY and CDR2 SYVADS. The CDR3 sequence: CASRRGTGGAREVFF. The CDR3 DNA, read in part, is TGTGCCAGCAGGAGGGGGACTGGGGGGGCGCGA.

Regarding this clone: Mouse germline and gene names are used. Read data end 4 residues before the CDR3 end; the end is taken from the germline J gene. This chain joins TRBV19 and TRBJ1-2, with D possibly matching TRBD1 (6 bases). There are 15 residues in the CDR3. CDR1 is FNHDT and CDR2 is SITEND in the germline V gene (reference sequence). Between the trimmed V and J ends, which lost 5 bases and 0 bases, there was a span of 14 bases. Partial CDR3 DNA: TGTGCCAGCAGCCCCTGGGGGCTTGCAAACTCC. It is translated as CASSPWGLANS. The CDR3 reads in full as CASSPWGLANSDYTF.

As to this clone: Gene labels here are mouse ones. The read falls 4 residues short of the CDR3 end, and the missing part is taken from the germline J gene. The rearrangement uses TRBV13-3 and TRBJ2-5; no firm D call. CDR1 is NNHDY and CDR2 is SYVADS in the germline V gene. The CDR3 extends over 11 amino acids. V was trimmed by 5 bases and J by 2 bases, leaving 3 bases between them. CDR3 DNA (partial): TGTGCCAGCAGACTCCAAGAC. Protein sequence: CASRLQD. The CDR3, in full, reads CASRLQDTQYF.

This clone was detected a few times. One base away lies a much larger clone, so this may be a sequencing read error. Gene names and germline match the mouse. The CDR3 goes on 3 residues after the read ends, and that part is filled in from the germline J gene. The rearrangement uses TRBV13-1 and TRBJ1-6, with D unclear. TRBJ1-6 is known as an ORF, though its function is uncertain. Per germline, CDR1 NSHNY and CDR2 SYGAGN. CDR3 size: 13 residues. Trimming cost V 4 bases and J 4 bases, with 6 bases left between them. The DNA read from the CDR3 is TGTGCCAGCAGTCGACATTATAATTCGCCC. Amino acids: CASSRHYNSP. The CDR3 as a whole reads CASSRHYNSPLYF.

This clone appeared a few times. Mouse names are used for the genes. The sequenced fragment ends 4 residues before the CDR3 boundary, so the rest is inferred from the germline J gene. The chain recombines TRBV13-1 with TRBJ2-3; 9 bases align to TRBD2. This CDR3 comprises 13 residues. The V and J ends lost 8 bases and 3 bases, in that order; junction bases with no gene match: 4. From germline, CDR1 is NSHNY and CDR2 SYGAGN. This chain's CDR3 is CASLGGDAETLYF. The CDR3 bases that were read are TGTGCCAGTCTGGGGGGGGACGCAGAA.

This clone was observed a handful of times. The gene symbols are mouse symbols. The sequence runs out 4 residues before the end of the CDR3; the remainder is reconstructed from the germline J gene. V is TRBV19 and J is TRBJ2-1, with 8 bases lining up with TRBD2. The CDR3 is 16 residues long. In germline, CDR1 is FNHDT, CDR2 SITEND (reference sequence). The V segment lost 2 bases and the J segment 6 bases; nucleotides outside the gene matches: 10. CDR3: CASSILGGAGVAEQFF. The part of the CDR3 DNA that was read is TGTGCCAGCAGTATTTTGGGGGGGGCCGGGGTTGCT.

This clone was counted a few times. All gene names here are mouse names. From the germline J gene comes the end of the CDR3, since the read stops 4 residues before it. This rearrangement joins TRBV1 to TRBJ2-5; 9 bases fit TRBD1. V lost 4 bases to trimming and J lost 3 bases; unmatched junction nucleotides: 2. The CDR3 has 14 amino acids. Germline values: CDR1 NSQYPW, CDR2 LRSPGD (reference sequence). CDR3 amino acids: CTCSDRGRQDTQYF. The sequenced part of the CDR3 DNA is TGCACCTGCAGTGACAGGGGGCGGCAAGAC.

As for this clone: Mouse gene names and germline throughout. Read coverage stops 4 residues before the CDR3 terminus; the germline J gene supplies the remainder. The chain joins TRBV14 to TRBJ2-1; 9 bases are shared with TRBD1. V lost 6 bases to trimming and J lost 2 bases; unmatched junction nucleotides: 3. From germline, CDR1 is SGHDT and CDR2 FRDEAV. The CDR3 is 14 amino acids. CDR3 protein: CASTWTGDYAEQFF. Partial CDR3 DNA: TGTGCCAGCACTTGGACAGGGGACTATGCT.

About this clone: The gene names here belong to mouse. The read halts 4 residues ahead of the CDR3 end, with the missing end drawn from the germline J gene. This chain connects TRBV2 to TRBJ2-7; 9 bases map to TRBD2. Looked up from germline, CDR1 is LGHNA and CDR2 is YSYQKL. This CDR3 spans 14 amino acids. CDR3 DNA (partial): TGTGCCAGCAGCCCAGGACTGGGGAGATAT. Translation: CASSPGLGRY. The entire CDR3 protein is CASSPGLGRYEQYF.

This clone was seen at least ten times. Mouse gene names and germline throughout. The DNA ends 4 residues before the CDR3 does, and the rest of the CDR3 is filled in from the germline J gene. The same CDR3 can be traced to other DNA sequences in this sample. The gene calls are TRBV13-1 and TRBJ1-2; D call uncertain. The CDR3 sequence is 13 residues long. V was pared by 0 bases and J by 1 base, with 4 bases between. CDR1 NSHNY and CDR2 SYGAGN come from the germline V gene. CDR3 DNA (partial): TGTGCCAGCAGTGATGCCAAAAACTCC. Translating it yields CASSDAKNS. The complete CDR3 protein is CASSDAKNSDYTF.

This clone was counted a few times. Germline and genes here are mouse. Coverage ceases 4 residues before the CDR3 finishes, and the germline J gene fills in the end. V and J are TRBV5 and TRBJ2-5, with D tentatively TRBD2 (5 bases). The CDR3 spans 16 residues. CDR1 is LGHNA and CDR2 is YNLKQL in the germline V gene (reference sequence). V was cut by 0 bases and J by 0 bases, with 10 bases left in between. Incomplete CDR3 DNA: TGTGCCAGCAGCCAAGATTCCTGGGATAACCAAGAC. This translates into CASSQDSWDNQD. The full CDR3 protein is CASSQDSWDNQDTQYF.

This clone was counted only a few times. Mouse germline and gene names are used. The read halts 3 residues ahead of the CDR3 end, with the missing end drawn from the germline J gene. The chain combines TRBV29 with TRBJ1-6; 12 bases line up with TRBD1. TRBJ1-6 counts as an open reading frame of uncertain function. The V gene end was trimmed by 5 bases and the J gene end by 10 bases; junction bases not matched to a gene: 6. This CDR3 contains 15 residues. Germline V gene lookup returns CDR1 MSHET and CDR2 SYDVDS. Here the CDR3 reads CASSPRDRGRSPLYF. The sequenced part of the CDR3 DNA is TGTGCTAGCAGTCCCCGGGACAGGGGGCGGTCGCCC.

Turning to this clone: At one end the junction does not follow the germline gene, possibly because of a read error. Gene names denote mouse genes. The read comes to an end 4 residues before the CDR3 does, leaving the germline J gene to fill in the end. The chain combines TRBV19 with TRBJ2-3, with D tentatively TRBD1 (6 bases). Germline CDR1 FNHDT, CDR2 SITEND (reference sequence). The CDR3 totals 16 residues. This CDR3 is CASRIASGTLAETLYF. The CDR3 DNA, read in part, is TGTGCCAGCAGGATAGCTTCCGGGACACTCGCAGAA.

This clone was counted only a few times. These gene names are mouse names. The read comes to an end 4 residues before the CDR3 does, leaving the germline J gene to fill in the end. Different DNA sequences within this sample yield the same CDR3. The chain links TRBV1 to TRBJ2-1; 7 positions match TRBD1. The CDR3 has 15 residues. Germline lookup yields CDR1 NSQYPW and CDR2 LRSPGD (reference sequence). The trim removed 0 bases at V and 3 bases at J, leaving 2 bases unmatched. The sequenced part of the CDR3 DNA is TGCACCTGCAGTGCAGACGCAGGGGGCTATGCT. Amino acids: CTCSADAGGYA. The whole CDR3 region reads CTCSADAGGYAEQFF.